This T cell receptor (beta chain) is from a study of blood T cell repertoires in COVID-19. At the level of the study: Acute and convalescent COVID-19 specimens originated in the United States, Italy and Spain. T cells, B-cell-depleted T cells, or PBMCs supplied cDNA or gDNA.

Germline lookup yields CDR1 SGHNT and CDR2 YYREEE (reference sequence). Trimming pared 3 bases from V and 2 bases from J, leaving 15 bases between. CDR3 length equals 15 residues. In the authors' workflow: Scientists estimated how many nucleated cells there were by amplifying reference gene primers. Profiled with immunoSEQ multiplex PCR; TCRdb holds only in-frame clones, not every one. V, J and clone size derive from that table, while D and trimming were established from the DNA sequence. The sample yields 300,000 to 400,000 clones, about 90% seen once. Those enrolled in Seattle joined during active infection and were followed longitudinally afterward.

The specimen sequenced was peripheral blood. The J gene is TRBJ2-7, the V gene TRBV5-4; D not certain. The receptor was isolated from a woman aged 25 to 45 with COVID-19, enrolled during active disease. The CDR3 coding sequence is TGTGCCAGCAGCTCCCAACCGCACGGAGCCTACGAGCAGTACTTC. Amino acid sequence: CASSSQPHGAYEQYF.